This T cell receptor (beta chain) is drawn from a study of molecular identifiers for immune sequencing clone quantification. Study-level background: Replicate experiments took RNA from around 18,000 or 91,000 naive CD8 cells, divided it five ways and sequenced four.

TCRdb used MiXCR to reprocess the PCR reads, holding one entry per CDR3 protein. In the table there are 300,000 to 400,000 distinct CDR3 sequences, 20% to 25% of which are singletons. General study results and limits: Highly expanded clone sizes could be underestimated by identical TCR molecules sharing a barcode.

The germline V and J ends were trimmed by 0 bases and 6 bases, with 18 bases remaining between them. Germline lookup yields CDR1 KGHSH and CDR2 LQKENI. The CDR3 length is 18 residues. Remarks on this clonotype: No antigen is known for it.

The sample comprised naive CD8+ T cells from blood, with Jurkat cell RNA spiked in. The subset is: FACS-sorted CD8+CD4-CCR7+CD45RA+ naive T cells. The receptor was isolated from a human donor in good health. Some libraries in this study had Jurkat cell RNA spiked in. The rearrangement links TRBV18 to TRBJ1-6, with D tentatively TRBD1 (5 bases). The CDR3 DNA is TGTGCCAGCTCACCACCGAGGGCAGGGTCGATTTCTAATTCACCCCTCCACTTT. It codes for CASSPPRAGSISNSPLHF.